A selection of T cell receptor beta chains follows, all from one sample in a study of T cell responses to AZD1222 COVID-19 vaccine. This table comes from immunoSEQ multiplex PCR, and its TCRdb copy is limited to in-frame clones, with some not included. This sample has around 70,000 clones, with roughly 87% found just once. The material sequenced was peripheral blood, taken 28 days after the second AZD1222 dose. Source of these receptors: an adult who received the AZD1222 COVID-19 vaccine. The CDR3 runs from the conserved cysteine through the conserved F or W. D genes are given only for firm matches. Some rows mark clone size as missing; the rest say once, few, many or name a class of expanded clone.

clone size | J gene | V gene | D gene | CDR3 DNA | CDR3 protein
- | TRBJ1-2 | TRBV6-1 | - | TGTGCCAGCAGTGACGGACTCGGAGCTAACTATGGCTACACCTTC | CASSDGLGANYGYTF
once | TRBJ1-5 | TRBV19 | - | TGTGCCAGTAGTATAGGGCAGCCAAAAGTATATAGCAATCAGCCCCAGCATTTT | CASSIGQPKVYSNQPQHF
- | TRBJ1-3 | TRBV6-5 | - | TGTGCCAGCAGTTTCTCGACAGCGTCTGGAAACACCATATATTTT | CASSFSTASGNTIYF
- | TRBJ1-1 | TRBV7-3 | TRBD1 | TGTGCCAGCAGCGTAGACAGGGGTACTGAAGCTTTCTTT | CASSVDRGTEAFF
- | TRBJ1-1 | TRBV11-2 | - | TGTGCCAGCAGCTTTAGACAGGCGACGAACACTGAAGCTTTCTTT | CASSFRQATNTEAFF
- | TRBJ2-7 | TRBV5-4 | TRBD2 | TGTGCCAGCAGCTTGGACGAAGGTAGCGGGATCCACGAGCAGTACTTC | CASSLDEGSGIHEQYF
once | TRBJ1-4 | TRBV28 | - | TGTGCCAGCAGTTTATGGGGGCGCGGTGTGAATGAAAAACTGTTTTTT | CASSLWGRGVNEKLFF
- | TRBJ2-1 | TRBV6-5 | TRBD2 | TGTGCCAGCAGTTACTCCGCTGGACTAGTTGGCAATGAGCAGTTCTTC | CASSYSAGLVGNEQFF
- | TRBJ1-4 | TRBV21-1 | - | TGTGCCAGCAGCAAAGAGGTCCAGGGGGCGAATGAAAAACTGTTTTTT | CASSKEVQGANEKLFF
- | TRBJ2-3 | TRBV5-5 | TRBD2 | TGTGCCAGCAACAAGCCTAGCGGGAGGTCAGATACGCAGTATTTT | CASNKPSGRSDTQYF
- | TRBJ1-2 | TRBV18 | - | TGTGCCAGCTCACTTCAGGACTCGGGCTACACCTTC | CASSLQDSGYTF
once | TRBJ2-6 | TRBV27 | TRBD1 | TGTGCCAGCAGTTCGACAGGGGCCGGGGCCAACGTCCTGACTTTC | CASSSTGAGANVLTF
- | TRBJ1-5 | TRBV14 | - | TGTGCCAGCAGCCAAGGAGGAGGAGGGAGGGTCAATCAGCCCCAGCATTTT | CASSQGGGGRVNQPQHF
- | TRBJ1-3 | TRBV19 | - | TGTGCCAGTAATGTGTGGGACTCTGGAAACACCATATATTTT | CASNVWDSGNTIYF
- | TRBJ1-4 | TRBV4-3 | - | TGCGCCAGCAGCCAAGAATTAGTCAGCCCGAGCGGAAAACTGTTTTTT | CASSQELVSPSGKLFF
- | TRBJ1-2 | TRBV5-1 | - | TGCGCCAGCAGCTTGGATACCAGGGGAGGGTATGGCTACACCTTC | CASSLDTRGGYGYTF
few | TRBJ2-3 | TRBV5-5 | TRBD1 | TGTGCCAGCAGCCAGACAGGGTTCAACACAGATACGCAGTATTTT | CASSQTGFNTDTQYF
- | TRBJ1-5 | TRBV7-2 | - | TGTGCCAGCAGCCTATCCAGGGGTAGTAAGCCCCAGCATTTT | CASSLSRGSKPQHF
- | TRBJ2-5 | TRBV5-6 | TRBD1 | TGTGCCAGCAGCCCTACAGGGGGCGAAGAGACCCAGTACTTC | CASSPTGGEETQYF
- | TRBJ2-7 | TRBV15 | TRBD1 | TGTGCCACCAGCCGGGACAGGAGCTACGAGCAGTACTTC | CATSRDRSYEQYF
- | TRBJ2-1 | TRBV30 | - | TGTGCCTGGAGTGCCCCAGGGAGCGGCAGCTCCTACAATGAGCAGTTCTTC | CAWSAPGSGSSYNEQFF
- | TRBJ1-4 | TRBV4-1 | TRBD1 | TGCGCCAGCAGCCAAGATCTGGGACAGGGGGAAAAACTGTTTTTT | CASSQDLGQGEKLFF
- | TRBJ1-1 | TRBV19 | - | TGTGCCAGTAGTATTGGACCTAGGAACACTGAAGCTTTCTTT | CASSIGPRNTEAFF
- | TRBJ1-1 | TRBV6-5 | - | TGTGCCAGCAGCTTCTCAGTGAACACTGAAGCTTTCTTT | CASSFSVNTEAFF
- | TRBJ1-1 | TRBV11-2 | - | TGTGCCAGCAGCTTAGAACGTGTGAACACTGAAGCTTTCTTT | CASSLERVNTEAFF
- | TRBJ1-5 | TRBV6-5 | - | TGTGCCAGCAGTTACTCGAGGCATCAGCCCCAGCATTTT | CASSYSRHQPQHF
- | TRBJ2-5 | TRBV30 | - | TGTGCCTGGAGTGAACCGGTTGGGGAGACCCAGTACTTC | CAWSEPVGETQYF
- | TRBJ1-5 | TRBV30 | TRBD1 | TGTGCCTGGAGCGGACAGGGGGGCAATCAGCCCCAGCATTTT | CAWSGQGGNQPQHF
- | TRBJ1-4 | TRBV28 | - | TGTGCCACCAAAACCCGGGGTGAAAAACTGTTTTTT | CATKTRGEKLFF
few | TRBJ1-2 | TRBV5-1 | - | TGCGCCAGCAGCTTGGATGGATTTAACTATGGCTACACCTTC | CASSLDGFNYGYTF
once | TRBJ1-5 | TRBV9 | - | TGTGCCAGCAGTGCCGAGGGAAATCAGCCCCAGCATTTT | CASSAEGNQPQHF
- | TRBJ2-7 | TRBV7-3 | TRBD1 | TGTGCCAGCAGCTTAACGACAGGGGATTCCTACGAGCAGTACTTC | CASSLTTGDSYEQYF
- | TRBJ2-1 | TRBV11-3 | - | TGTGCCAGCAGCTTAGATGCAGTCTCCTACAATGAGCAGTTCTTC | CASSLDAVSYNEQFF
few | TRBJ2-7 | TRBV10-2 | TRBD2 | TGCGCCAGCAGTGAGTCAGGCGGGAGGGCCTACGAGCAGTACTTC | CASSESGGRAYEQYF
- | TRBJ1-1 | TRBV6-5 | - | TGTGCCAGCAGTTATAGACTAACGGACACTGAAGCTTTCTTT | CASSYRLTDTEAFF
- | TRBJ1-6 | TRBV5-5 | - | TGTGCCAGCAGCTTGCACACCTATAATTCACCCCTCCACTTT | CASSLHTYNSPLHF